Each of the 21 T cell receptor beta chains below was sequenced from the same sample in a study of blood T cell repertoires in COVID-19. Sequencing was performed with immunoSEQ multiplex PCR; in TCRdb, only in-frame clones are kept and a portion is missing. The sample has around 130,000 clones; roughly four fifths are singletons. The sequenced material came from peripheral blood. The source is a human donor in a cohort sampled during active COVID-19.

This chain links TRBV6-5 with TRBJ2-7; no definite D call. Germline assignment: CDR1 MNHEY and CDR2 SVGAGI. Trimming pared 6 bases from V and 3 bases from J, leaving 9 bases between. This CDR3 has 12 amino acids. Here the CDR3 reads CASSTTGYEQYF. The CDR3 DNA is TGTGCCAGCAGCACTACGGGCTACGAGCAGTACTTC.

The V and J genes are TRBV6-5 and TRBJ2-3; 9 bases map to TRBD1. Per the germline V gene, CDR1 is MNHEY and CDR2 is SVGAGI. The CDR3 totals 15 residues. With 6 bases clipped from V and 5 bases from J, the junction kept 9 bases outside the gene matches. In DNA, the CDR3 is TGTGCCAGCAGATTAACAGGGGGCGAGCAAGATACGCAGTATTTT. This sequence encodes CASRLTGGEQDTQYF.

This clone was detected only once. This chain uses TRBV4-1 with TRBJ2-1; TRBD1 agrees at 9 bases. V lost 1 base, J lost 4 bases, and 8 bases stayed unmatched. Per germline, CDR1 MGHRA and CDR2 YSYEKL. CDR3 length: 17 residues. The CDR3, as DNA: TGCGCCAGCAGCCAAGTAATGGGACAGGGACCGTACAATGAGCAGTTCTTC. Its protein product is CASSQVMGQGPYNEQFF.

The gene calls are TRBV2 and TRBJ1-1; 7 nucleotides match TRBD1. Germline lookup yields CDR1 SNHLY and CDR2 FYNNEI. CDR3 length: 12 residues. Trimming removed 9 bases from V and 2 bases from J; junction bases left unmatched: 3. The CDR3 here is CASNRGNTEAFF. In DNA form, the CDR3 reads TGTGCCAGTAACAGGGGAAACACTGAAGCTTTCTTT. Filled out from reference TRBV2 and TRBJ1-1, the complete variable domain reads EPEVTQTPSHQVTQMGQEVILRCVPISNHLYFYWYRQILGQKVEFLVSFYNNEISEKSEIFDDQFSVERPDGSNFTLKIRSTKLEDSAMYFCASNRGNTEAFFGQGTRLTVV.

This clone has just one count. The chain is built from TRBV27 and TRBJ1-1, with TRBD1 as a possible D gene (6 bases). The germline V gene has CDR1 MNHEY and CDR2 SMNVEV (reference sequence). CDR3 size: 15 residues. Trimming shortened V by 4 bases and J by 3 bases, and 15 bases separated the two germline ends. CDR3: CASSSPTGLYTEAFF. In DNA, the CDR3 is TGTGCCAGCAGTTCACCAACAGGGCTGTACACTGAAGCTTTCTTT.

This clone was observed a handful of times. This chain joins TRBV29-1 and TRBJ1-5; TRBD1 is a possible D gene (6 bases). The CDR3 totals 12 residues. V lost 6 bases and J 6 bases, leaving 12 bases between the germline ends. Germline CDR1 is SQVTM and CDR2 is ANQGSEA. For the CDR3, the DNA is TGCAGCGTCGGACAGAAAGGTCAGCCCCAGCATTTT. The encoded protein is CSVGQKGQPQHF. Based on the CDR3 plus reference TRBV29-1 and TRBJ1-5, the full variable domain is SAVISQKPSRDICQRGTSLTIQCQVDSQVTMMFWYRQQPGQSLTLIATANQGSEATYESGFVIDKFPISRPNLTFSTLTVSNMSPEDSSIYLCSVGQKGQPQHFGDGTRLSIL.

This clone was seen more than once but under ten times. CDR3 sequence reads: CASRPTSGGVNTQYF. DNA for the CDR3: TGTGCCAGCAGGCCGACTAGCGGGGGGGTGAATACGCAGTATTTT. This rearrangement joins TRBV2 to TRBJ2-3; 14 bases are a match to TRBD2. After removal of 6 bases from V and 7 bases from J, the junction contained 6 bases not matched to a gene. Looked up from germline, CDR1 is SNHLY and CDR2 is FYNNEI. This CDR3 has 15 residues.

This clone was detected only once. CDR3 bases: TGTGCCAGCTCACCAATTGGGGCAGGGGCATCCTACGAGCAGTACTTC. Protein product: CASSPIGAGASYEQYF. V usage is TRBV18 and J usage is TRBJ2-7; D perhaps matches TRBD1 (6 bases). This CDR3 is built from 16 residues. Per germline, CDR1 KGHSH and CDR2 LQKENI. The V and J ends lost 2 bases and 1 base respectively, with 15 bases between them.

V usage is TRBV9 and J usage is TRBJ1-2, with D possibly being TRBD1 (6 bases). The CDR3 is 12 amino acids. Germline loops: CDR1 SGDLS, CDR2 YYNGEE. The V end lost 1 base, the J end lost 6 bases, and 7 bases lay between the germline ends. CDR3 nucleotide sequence: TGTGCCAGCAGCGTACAGGGGAATGGCTACACCTTC. Translating it yields CASSVQGNGYTF.

The J gene is TRBJ2-3, the V gene TRBV10-1, with a possible D match to TRBD2 (6 bases). The V end lost 0 bases, the J end lost 1 base, and 11 bases lay between the germline ends. Per the germline V gene, CDR1 is WNHNN and CDR2 is SYGVQD (reference sequence). The CDR3 covers 16 residues. The DNA of the CDR3 is TGCGCCAGCAGTGAGTCGTTAGCGGTCGGCACAGATACGCAGTATTTT. This translates into CASSESLAVGTDTQYF.

V gene TRBV19 combines with J gene TRBJ2-5, with D perhaps TRBD1 (6 bases). The CDR3 has 13 residues. Germline V lookup: CDR1 LNHDA, CDR2 SQIVND (reference sequence). Between the trimmed V and J ends, which lost 6 bases and 3 bases, there was a span of 11 bases. The CDR3 sequence: CASRPTGKETQYF. The DNA of the CDR3 is TGTGCCAGTAGGCCCACAGGGAAAGAGACCCAGTACTTC.

This chain joins TRBV19 and TRBJ1-5; tentative D call: TRBD1 (5 bases). V was trimmed by 0 bases and J by 5 bases, leaving 11 bases between them. There are 15 residues in the CDR3. Germline-derived CDR1 and CDR2 are LNHDA and SQIVND (reference sequence). The CDR3 DNA reads TGTGCCAGTAGTATAGACGGCAGGGCGTATCAGCCCCAGCATTTT. Amino acid sequence: CASSIDGRAYQPQHF.

This chain uses TRBV11-3 with TRBJ2-5; 8 bases are a match to TRBD1. Germline trimming cut 1 base from V and 1 base from J; bases unmatched to any gene: 2. Germline loops: CDR1 SGHNT, CDR2 YENEEA. This CDR3 has 15 amino acids. CDR3 sequence reads: CASSLGQGAQETQYF. The CDR3 DNA is TGTGCCAGCAGCTTAGGGCAGGGGGCCCAAGAGACCCAGTACTTC.

In this sample, this clone turned up a few times. The chain employs TRBV9 and TRBJ1-2; 8 bases are a match to TRBD1. The CDR3 has 16 amino acids. Germline V gene lookup returns CDR1 SGDLS and CDR2 YYNGEE. V was clipped by 2 bases and J by 2 bases; unmatched bases: 8. The CDR3 is CASSVGPRTGNYGYTF. CDR3 bases: TGTGCCAGCAGCGTGGGCCCCAGGACAGGGAACTATGGCTACACCTTC. The whole variable domain, remainder taken from reference TRBV9 and TRBJ1-2, is DSGVTQTPKHLITATGQRVTLRCSPRSGDLSVYWYQQSLDQGLQFLIQYYNGEERAKGNILERFSAQQFPDLHSELNLSSLELGDSALYFCASSVGPRTGNYGYTFGSGTRLTVV.

This chain uses TRBV3-1 (or the pseudogene TRBV3-2) with TRBJ1-1, with 7 bases aligning to TRBD1. Germline trimming cut 5 bases from V and 4 bases from J; bases unmatched to any gene: 7. CDR1 is LGHDT and CDR2 is YNNKEL in the germline V gene (reference sequence). The CDR3 sequence is 14 residues long. The CDR3 DNA follows: TGTGCCAGCAGCGCCCGACAGGGTCGCACTGAAGCTTTCTTT. Amino acids: CASSARQGRTEAFF.

The count of this clone is one. The rearrangement uses TRBV19 and TRBJ1-1; D possibly corresponds to TRBD1 (5 bases). Trimming pared 2 bases from V and 4 bases from J, leaving 11 bases between. The germline gives CDR1 LNHDA, CDR2 SQIVND (reference sequence). The CDR3 extends over 14 amino acids. The CDR3: CASSIFGGGTEAFF. The CDR3, as DNA: TGTGCCAGTAGTATATTCGGGGGAGGCACTGAAGCTTTCTTT.

The chain carries TRBV6-1 and TRBJ1-2; D is unresolved. V lost 1 base and J 0 bases, leaving 6 bases between the germline ends. Germline V gene lookup returns CDR1 MNHNS and CDR2 SASEGT. There are 14 residues in the CDR3. The CDR3 DNA follows: TGTGCCAGCAGTGAAGAGGGAGCTAACTATGGCTACACCTTC. It encodes CASSEEGANYGYTF.

The gene calls are TRBV11-2 and TRBJ2-7, with a tentative D call TRBD2 (5 bases). Deletions cut 4 bases from V and 3 bases from J, with 13 bases between. Germline CDR1 and CDR2: SGHAT and FQNNGV. The CDR3 contains 14 residues. DNA for the CDR3: TGTGCCAGCAGCTCCTACCCCGGGGACTACGAGCAGTACTTC. Its translation: CASSSYPGDYEQYF. Based on the CDR3 plus reference TRBV11-2 and TRBJ2-7, the full variable domain is EAGVAQSPRYKIIEKRQSVAFWCNPISGHATLYWYQQILGQGPKLLIQFQNNGVVDDSQLPKDRFSAERLKGVDSTLKIQPAKLEDSAVYLCASSSYPGDYEQYFGPGTRLTVT.

The V gene is TRBV6-2 or TRBV6-3, the J gene TRBJ2-7, with 10 bases aligning to TRBD1. The CDR3 extends over 14 amino acids. J lost 6 bases, V lost 5 bases, and 7 bases had no gene match. The germline CDR1 and CDR2 sequences are MNHEY and SVGEGT. The CDR3 DNA sequence: TGTGCCAGCAGTCGGGGACAGGGGCGGGCCGAGCAGTACTTC. This codes for CASSRGQGRAEQYF.

The chain is built from TRBV19 and TRBJ2-7; 8 bases align to TRBD2. V trimming: 7 bases; J trimming: 0 bases; junction bases outside the gene matches: 8. The CDR3 totals 15 residues. The germline V gene encodes CDR1 LNHDA and CDR2 SQIVND (reference sequence). For the CDR3, the DNA is TGTGCCAGTAAAAAAACGGGGGGGAGCTCCTACGAGCAGTACTTC. It codes for CASKKTGGSSYEQYF.

This clone was counted ten times or more. The V and J genes are TRBV7-8 and TRBJ2-1; D unresolved. Germline CDR1 SGHVS, CDR2 FQNEAQ. This CDR3 spans 11 amino acids. The ends were cut back, 5 bases at V and 7 bases at J, with 6 bases in the middle. CDR3 coding DNA: TGTGCCAGCAGCCACAATAATGAGCAGTTCTTC. This codes for CASSHNNEQFF. The full variable domain, with the rest looked up from reference TRBV7-8 and TRBJ2-1, is GAGVSQSPRYKVAKRGQDVALRCDPISGHVSLFWYQQALGQGPEFLTYFQNEAQLDKSGLPSDRFFAERPEGSVSTLKIQRTQQEDSAVYLCASSHNNEQFFGPGTRLTVL.